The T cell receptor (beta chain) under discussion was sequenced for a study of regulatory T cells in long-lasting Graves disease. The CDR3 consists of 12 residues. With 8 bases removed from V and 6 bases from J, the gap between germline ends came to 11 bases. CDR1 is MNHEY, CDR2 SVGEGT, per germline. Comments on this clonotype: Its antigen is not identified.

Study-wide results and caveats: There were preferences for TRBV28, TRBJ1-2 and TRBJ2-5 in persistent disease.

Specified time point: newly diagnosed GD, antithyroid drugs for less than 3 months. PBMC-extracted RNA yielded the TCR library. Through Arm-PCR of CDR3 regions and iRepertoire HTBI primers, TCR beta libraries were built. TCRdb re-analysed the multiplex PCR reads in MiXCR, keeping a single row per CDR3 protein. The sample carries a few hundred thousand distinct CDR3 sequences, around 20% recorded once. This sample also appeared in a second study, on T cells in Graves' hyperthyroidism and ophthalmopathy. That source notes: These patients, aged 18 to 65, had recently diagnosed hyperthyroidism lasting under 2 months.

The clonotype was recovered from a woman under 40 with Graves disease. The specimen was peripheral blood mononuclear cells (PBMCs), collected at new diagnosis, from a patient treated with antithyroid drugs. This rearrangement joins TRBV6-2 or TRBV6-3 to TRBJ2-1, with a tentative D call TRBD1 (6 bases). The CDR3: CASLVGGNEQFF. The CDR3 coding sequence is TGTGCCAGCCTTGTAGGGGGCAATGAGCAGTTCTTC.